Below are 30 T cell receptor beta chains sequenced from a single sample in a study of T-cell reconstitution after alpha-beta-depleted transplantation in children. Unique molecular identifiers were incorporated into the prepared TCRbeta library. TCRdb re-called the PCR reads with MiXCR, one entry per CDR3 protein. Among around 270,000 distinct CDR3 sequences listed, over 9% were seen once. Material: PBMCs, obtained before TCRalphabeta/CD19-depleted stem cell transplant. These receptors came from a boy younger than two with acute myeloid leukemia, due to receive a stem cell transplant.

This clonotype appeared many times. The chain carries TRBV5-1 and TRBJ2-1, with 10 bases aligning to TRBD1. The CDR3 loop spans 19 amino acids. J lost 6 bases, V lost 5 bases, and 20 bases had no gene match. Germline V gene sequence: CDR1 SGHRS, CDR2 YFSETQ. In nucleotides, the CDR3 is TGCGCCAGCAGGGCGCCGGGACAGGGGTCATGGGGTATGGGCAATGAGCAGTTCTTC. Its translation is CASRAPGQGSWGMGNEQFF.

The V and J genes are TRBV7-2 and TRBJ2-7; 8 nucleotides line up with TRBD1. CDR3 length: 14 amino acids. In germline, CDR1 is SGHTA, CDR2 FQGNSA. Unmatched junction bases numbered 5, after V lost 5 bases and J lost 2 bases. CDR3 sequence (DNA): TGTGCCAGCAGCCCGCAGACAGGGGCCTACGAGCAGTACTTC. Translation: CASSPQTGAYEQYF.

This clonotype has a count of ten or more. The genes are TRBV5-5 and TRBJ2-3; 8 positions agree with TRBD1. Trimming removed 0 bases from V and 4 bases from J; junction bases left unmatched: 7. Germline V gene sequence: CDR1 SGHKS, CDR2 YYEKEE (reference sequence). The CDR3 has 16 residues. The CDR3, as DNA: TGTGCCAGCAGCTTGGTGCCAGGGACAGGTTCAGATACGCAGTATTTT. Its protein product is CASSLVPGTGSDTQYF.

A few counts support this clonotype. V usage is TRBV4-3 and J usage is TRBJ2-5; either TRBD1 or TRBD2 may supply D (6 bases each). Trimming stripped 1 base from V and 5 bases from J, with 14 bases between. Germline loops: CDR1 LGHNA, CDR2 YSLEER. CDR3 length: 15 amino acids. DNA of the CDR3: TGCGCCAGCAGCCAAGCGGGGGCCCTCGGGGAGACCCAGTACTTC. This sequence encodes CASSQAGALGETQYF.

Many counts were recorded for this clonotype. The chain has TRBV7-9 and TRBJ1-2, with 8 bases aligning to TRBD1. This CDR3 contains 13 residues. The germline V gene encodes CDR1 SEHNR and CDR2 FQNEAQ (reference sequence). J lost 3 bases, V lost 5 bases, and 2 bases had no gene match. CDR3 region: CASSPRGHYGYTF. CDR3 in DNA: TGTGCCAGCAGCCCCAGGGGGCACTATGGCTACACCTTC.

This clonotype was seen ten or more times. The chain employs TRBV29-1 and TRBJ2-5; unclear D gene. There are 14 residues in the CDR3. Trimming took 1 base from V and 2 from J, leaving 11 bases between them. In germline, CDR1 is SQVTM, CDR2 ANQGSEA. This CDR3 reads CSVEGAESQETQYF. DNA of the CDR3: TGCAGCGTTGAAGGGGCAGAGTCACAAGAGACCCAGTACTTC. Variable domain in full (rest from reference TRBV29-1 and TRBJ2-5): SAVISQKPSRDICQRGTSLTIQCQVDSQVTMMFWYRQQPGQSLTLIATANQGSEATYESGFVIDKFPISRPNLTFSTLTVSNMSPEDSSIYLCSVEGAESQETQYFGPGTRLLVL.

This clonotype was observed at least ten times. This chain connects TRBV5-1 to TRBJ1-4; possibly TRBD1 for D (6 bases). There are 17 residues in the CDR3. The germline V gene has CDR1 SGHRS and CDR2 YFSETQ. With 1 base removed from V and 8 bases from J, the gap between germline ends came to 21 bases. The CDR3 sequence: CASSLYRLAGAEEKLFF. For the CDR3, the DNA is TGCGCCAGCAGCTTGTATAGGTTGGCAGGGGCCGAGGAAAAACTGTTTTTT.

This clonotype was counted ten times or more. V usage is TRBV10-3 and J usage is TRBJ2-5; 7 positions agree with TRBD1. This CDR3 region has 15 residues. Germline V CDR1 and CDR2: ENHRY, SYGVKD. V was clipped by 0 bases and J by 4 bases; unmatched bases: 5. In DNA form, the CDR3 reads TGTGCCATCAGTGAGTCTCAGACAGGGAGAGAGACCCAGTACTTC. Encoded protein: CAISESQTGRETQYF.

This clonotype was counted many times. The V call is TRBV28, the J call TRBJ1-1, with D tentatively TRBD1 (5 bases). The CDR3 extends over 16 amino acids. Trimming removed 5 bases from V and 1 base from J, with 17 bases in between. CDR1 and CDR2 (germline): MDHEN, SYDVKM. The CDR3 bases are TGTGCCAGCAGTCTCACCCCGGGACGGCAGAACACTGAAGCTTTCTTT. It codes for CASSLTPGRQNTEAFF.

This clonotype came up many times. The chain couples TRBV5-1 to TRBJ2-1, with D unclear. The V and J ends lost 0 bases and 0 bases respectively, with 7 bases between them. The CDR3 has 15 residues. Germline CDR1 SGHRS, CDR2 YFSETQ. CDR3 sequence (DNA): TGCGCCAGCAGCTTGGCGACTTTCTCCTACAATGAGCAGTTCTTC. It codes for CASSLATFSYNEQFF. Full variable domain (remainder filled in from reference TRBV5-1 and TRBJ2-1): KAGVTQTPRYLIKTRGQQVTLSCSPISGHRSVSWYQQTPGQGLQFLFEYFSETQRNKGNFPGRFSGRQFSNSRSEMNVSTLELGDSALYLCASSLATFSYNEQFFGPGTRLTVL.

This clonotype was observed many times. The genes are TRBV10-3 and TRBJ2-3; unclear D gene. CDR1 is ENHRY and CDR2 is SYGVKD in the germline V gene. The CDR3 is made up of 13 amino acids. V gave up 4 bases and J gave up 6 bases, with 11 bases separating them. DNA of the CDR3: TGTGCCATCAGTGGAATAGGGAAGGATACGCAGTATTTT. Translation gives CAISGIGKDTQYF.

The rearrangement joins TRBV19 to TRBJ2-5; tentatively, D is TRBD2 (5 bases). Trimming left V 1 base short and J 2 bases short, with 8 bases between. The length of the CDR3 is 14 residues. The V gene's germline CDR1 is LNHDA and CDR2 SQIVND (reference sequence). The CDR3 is CASSIGGSQETQYF. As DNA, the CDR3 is TGTGCCAGTAGTATAGGTGGGAGTCAAGAGACCCAGTACTTC.

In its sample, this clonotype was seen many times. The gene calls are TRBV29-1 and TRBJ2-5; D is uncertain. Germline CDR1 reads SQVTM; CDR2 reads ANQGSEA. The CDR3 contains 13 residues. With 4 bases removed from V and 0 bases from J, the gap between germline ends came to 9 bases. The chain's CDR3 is CSVVQWDQETQYF. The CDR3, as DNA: TGCAGCGTTGTACAGTGGGACCAAGAGACCCAGTACTTC.

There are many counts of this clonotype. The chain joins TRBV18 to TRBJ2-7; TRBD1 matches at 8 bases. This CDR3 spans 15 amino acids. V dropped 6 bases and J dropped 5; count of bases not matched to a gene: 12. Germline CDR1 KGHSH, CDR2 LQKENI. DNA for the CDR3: TGTGCCAGCTCGCTCCGGAGGACAGGGAACGACGAGCAGTACTTC. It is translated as CASSLRRTGNDEQYF.

For the CDR3, the DNA is TGTGCCAGCTCACCAGGTAAAGGGTATAACGAGCAGTACTTC. It encodes CASSPGKGYNEQYF. The J gene is TRBJ2-7, the V gene TRBV18; D gene uncertain. The germline V and J ends were trimmed by 2 bases and 5 bases, with 13 bases remaining between them. The germline V gene has CDR1 KGHSH and CDR2 LQKENI. The CDR3 covers 14 residues.

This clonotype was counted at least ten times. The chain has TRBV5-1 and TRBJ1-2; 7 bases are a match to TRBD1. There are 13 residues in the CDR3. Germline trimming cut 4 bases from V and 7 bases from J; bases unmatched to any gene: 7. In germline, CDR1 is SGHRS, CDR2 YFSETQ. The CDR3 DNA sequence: TGCGCCAGCAGCACCGACAGGGAAGGTGGCTACACCTTC. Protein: CASSTDREGGYTF.

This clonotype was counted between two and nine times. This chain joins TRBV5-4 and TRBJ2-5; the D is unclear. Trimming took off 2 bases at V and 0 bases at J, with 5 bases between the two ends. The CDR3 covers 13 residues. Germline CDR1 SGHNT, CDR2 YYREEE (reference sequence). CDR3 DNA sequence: TGTGCCAGCAGCTTCCGGTACCAAGAGACCCAGTACTTC. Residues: CASSFRYQETQYF. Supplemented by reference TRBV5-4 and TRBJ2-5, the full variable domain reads ETGVTQSPTHLIKTRGQQVTLRCSSQSGHNTVSWYQQALGQGPQFIFQYYREEENGRGNFPPRFSGLQFPNYSSELNVNALELDDSALYLCASSFRYQETQYFGPGTRLLVL.

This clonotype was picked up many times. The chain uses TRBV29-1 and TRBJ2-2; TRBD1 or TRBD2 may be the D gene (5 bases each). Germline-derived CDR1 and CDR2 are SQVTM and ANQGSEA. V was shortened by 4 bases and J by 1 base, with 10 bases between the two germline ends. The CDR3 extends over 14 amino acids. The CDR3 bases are TGCAGCGTTGGGGGGAGAGAGAACACCGGGGAGCTGTTTTTT. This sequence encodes CSVGGRENTGELFF.

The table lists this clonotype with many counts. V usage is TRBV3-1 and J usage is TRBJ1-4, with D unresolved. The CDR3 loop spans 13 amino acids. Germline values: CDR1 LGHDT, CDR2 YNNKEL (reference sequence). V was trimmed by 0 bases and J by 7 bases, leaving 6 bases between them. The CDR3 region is CASSQDLGEKLFF. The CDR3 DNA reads TGTGCCAGCAGCCAAGACCTGGGTGAAAAACTGTTTTTT. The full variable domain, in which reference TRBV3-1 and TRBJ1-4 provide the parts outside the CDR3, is DTAVSQTPKYLVTQMGNDKSIKCEQNLGHDTMYWYKQDSKKFLKIMFSYNNKELIINETVPNRFSPKSPDKAHLNLHINSLELGDSAVYFCASSQDLGEKLFFGSGTQLSVL.

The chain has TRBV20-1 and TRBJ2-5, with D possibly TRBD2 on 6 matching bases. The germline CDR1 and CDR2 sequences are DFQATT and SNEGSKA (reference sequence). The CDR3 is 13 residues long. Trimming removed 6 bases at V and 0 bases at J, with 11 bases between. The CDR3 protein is CSATGLYQETQYF. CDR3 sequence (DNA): TGCAGTGCAACGGGACTTTACCAAGAGACCCAGTACTTC.

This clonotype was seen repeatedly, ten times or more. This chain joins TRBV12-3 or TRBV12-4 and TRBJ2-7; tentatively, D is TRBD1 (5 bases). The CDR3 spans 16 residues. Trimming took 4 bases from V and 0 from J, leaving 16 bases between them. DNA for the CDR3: TGTGCCAGCAGTTCCCCCGGACACCGTAACTCCTACGAGCAGTACTTC. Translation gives CASSSPGHRNSYEQYF.

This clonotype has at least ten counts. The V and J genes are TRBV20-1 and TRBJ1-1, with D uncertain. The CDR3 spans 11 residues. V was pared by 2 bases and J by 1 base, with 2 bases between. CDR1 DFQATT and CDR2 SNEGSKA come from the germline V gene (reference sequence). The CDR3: CSARRNTEAFF. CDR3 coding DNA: TGCAGTGCTAGACGGAACACTGAAGCTTTCTTT.

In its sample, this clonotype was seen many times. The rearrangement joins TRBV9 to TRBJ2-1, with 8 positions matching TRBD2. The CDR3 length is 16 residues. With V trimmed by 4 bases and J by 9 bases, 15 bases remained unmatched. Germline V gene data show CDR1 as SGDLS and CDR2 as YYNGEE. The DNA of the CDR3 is TGTGCCAGCAGCCCCAGCGGGAGTGGCCTAATGGGTGAGCAGTTCTTC. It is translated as CASSPSGSGLMGEQFF.

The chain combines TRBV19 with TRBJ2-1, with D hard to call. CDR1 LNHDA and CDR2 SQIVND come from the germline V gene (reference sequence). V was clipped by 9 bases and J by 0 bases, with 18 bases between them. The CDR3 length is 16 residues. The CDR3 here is CASTSPGQHSYNEQFF. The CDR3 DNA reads TGTGCCAGCACATCTCCCGGGCAGCACTCCTACAATGAGCAGTTCTTC.

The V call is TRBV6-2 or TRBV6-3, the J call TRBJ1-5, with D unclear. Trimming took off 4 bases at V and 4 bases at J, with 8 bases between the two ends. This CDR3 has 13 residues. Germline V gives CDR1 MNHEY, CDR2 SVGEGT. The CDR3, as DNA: TGTGCCAGCAGTTCACGGGAAAATCAGCCCCAGCATTTT. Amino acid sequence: CASSSRENQPQHF.

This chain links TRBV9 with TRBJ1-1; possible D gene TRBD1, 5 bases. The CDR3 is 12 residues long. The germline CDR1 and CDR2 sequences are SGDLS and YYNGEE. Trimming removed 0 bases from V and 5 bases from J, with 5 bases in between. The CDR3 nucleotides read TGTGCCAGCAGCGTAGAGGGGACTGAAGCTTTCTTT. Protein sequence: CASSVEGTEAFF.

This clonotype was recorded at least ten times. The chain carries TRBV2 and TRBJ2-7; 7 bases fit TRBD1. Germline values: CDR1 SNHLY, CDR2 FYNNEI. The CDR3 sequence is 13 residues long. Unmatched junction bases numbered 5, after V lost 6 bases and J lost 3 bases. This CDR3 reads CASRWDSHYEQYF. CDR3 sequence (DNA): TGTGCCAGCAGGTGGGACAGCCACTACGAGCAGTACTTC.

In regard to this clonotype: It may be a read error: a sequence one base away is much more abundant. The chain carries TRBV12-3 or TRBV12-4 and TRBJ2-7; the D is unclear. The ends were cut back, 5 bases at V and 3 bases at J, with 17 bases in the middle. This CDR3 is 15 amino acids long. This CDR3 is CASSPPLRALYEQYF. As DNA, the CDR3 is TGTGCCAGCAGTCCACCCCTAAGGGCGCTCTACGAGCAGTACTTC.

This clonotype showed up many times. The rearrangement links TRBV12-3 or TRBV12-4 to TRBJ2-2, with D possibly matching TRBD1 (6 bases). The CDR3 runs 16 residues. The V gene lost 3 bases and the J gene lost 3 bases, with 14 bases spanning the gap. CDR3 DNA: TGTGCCAGCAGTTTTATCGCAGGGGTGTACACCGGGGAGCTGTTTTTT. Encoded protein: CASSFIAGVYTGELFF.

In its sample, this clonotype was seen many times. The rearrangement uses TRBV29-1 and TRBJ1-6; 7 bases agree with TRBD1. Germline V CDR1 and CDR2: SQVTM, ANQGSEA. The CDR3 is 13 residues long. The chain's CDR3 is CSVQGSYNSPLHF. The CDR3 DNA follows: TGCAGTGTACAGGGGTCCTATAATTCACCCCTCCACTTT.